These 3 T cell receptor beta chains share one sample of origin, sequenced in a study of early T cells in non-severe SARS-CoV-2 infection. TCRdb re-called the 5' RACE reads with MiXCR, one entry per CDR3 protein. The sample includes over 95,000 distinct CDR3 sequences, roughly 15% of them seen just once. Sequenced material: whole blood. The receptor set was obtained from an adult who was a healthcare worker with PCR-confirmed SARS-CoV-2 infection or an uninfected control (not recorded which).

The J gene is TRBJ2-1, the V gene TRBV14, with TRBD2 matching over 9 bases. The CDR3 is 16 amino acids. J gave up 2 bases and V 3 bases, and 5 bases lay outside the gene matches. Germline V gene data show CDR1 as SGHDN and CDR2 as FVKESK. CDR3: CASSHLTSGTYNEQFF. The DNA of the CDR3 is TGTGCCAGCAGCCATCTGACTAGCGGAACCTACAATGAGCAGTTCTTC.

This clonotype was found a few times. This chain links TRBV6-6 with TRBJ2-3; D is uncertain. The V and J ends lost 2 bases and 0 bases respectively, with 12 bases between them. This CDR3 comprises 16 residues. From germline, CDR1 is MNHNY and CDR2 SVGAGI (reference sequence). This CDR3 reads CASSYSVTVSTDTQYF. CDR3 in DNA: TGTGCCAGCAGTTACAGTGTTACGGTTAGCACAGATACGCAGTATTTT.

This clonotype came up a few times. The chain employs TRBV20-1 and TRBJ1-2; 10 nucleotides align to TRBD1. Trimming removed 5 bases from V and 9 bases from J; junction bases left unmatched: 6. CDR1 and CDR2 (germline): DFQATT, SNEGSKA (reference sequence). This CDR3 is 12 amino acids long. As DNA, the CDR3 is TGCAGTGCTTCGGGACAGGGGAACCGCTACACCTTC. Protein sequence: CSASGQGNRYTF.